This section outlines one T cell receptor (beta chain) sequence together with its context. Its antigen remains unidentified. Treatment meaning: oral pan-JAK inhibitor, 5-10 mg twice daily. The data stem from a study of CD8+ T cells in alopecia areata. Study conclusions and caveats: Researchers report lesional scalp, most notably alopecia totalis/universalis, outstripped normal scalp in clonality. Persistence in scalp and blood during tofacitinib was observed for many expanded lesional clones.

RNA extraction and reverse transcription yielded cDNA as sequencing template. Clones were sequenced by immunoSEQ multiplex PCR, and TCRdb holds only the in-frame ones, with some missing. The sample gives roughly 200,000 clones, about 40% of which show up once; approximately 2.4% is in the top ten. V lost 2 bases and J lost 7, with 14 bases in between. Germline CDR1 and CDR2: SEHNR and FQNEAQ (reference sequence). The CDR3 is made up of 14 amino acids. The receptor was derived from a human donor with alopecia areata. The chain has TRBV7-9 and TRBJ1-1; the D is unclear. Sequencing used CD4+ T cells sorted from blood, obtained at roughly week 38, from a patient treated with tofacitinib. CDR3 sequence reads: CASSLLGGPFEAFF. CDR3 DNA sequence: TGTGCCAGCAGCTTATTAGGTGGCCCATTTGAAGCTTTCTTT.